A selection of T cell receptor beta chains follows, all from one sample in a study of blood T cell repertoires in COVID-19. The table came from immunoSEQ multiplex PCR; TCRdb's copy has only in-frame clones and leaves some out. The sample carries over 200,000 clones, around 84% recorded once. Sequencing used peripheral blood. These receptor sequences come from an elderly woman with active or convalescent COVID-19. CDR3s include the opening cysteine and the closing phenylalanine or tryptophan. Fields, in order: CDR3 protein, CDR3 DNA, V gene, D gene, J gene, clone size, CDR3 length. The D gene is left open where the match is weak. Clone size is shown for a subset of rows, as once, few, many or a class of expanded clone.

CDR3aa: CASSDRGNSPLHF; CDR3nt: TGTGCCAGCAGTGACAGGGGTAATTCACCCCTCCACTTT; v_gene: TRBV25-1; d_gene: .; j_gene: TRBJ1-6; abundance: .; len: 13
CDR3aa: CAIRTGTGGAEQYF; CDR3nt: TGTGCCATCAGAACCGGGACAGGGGGCGCCGAGCAGTACTTC; v_gene: TRBV10-3; d_gene: TRBD1; j_gene: TRBJ2-7; abundance: .; len: 14
CDR3aa: CAWSTGTGLWESPLHF; CDR3nt: TGTGCCTGGAGTACCGGGACAGGGCTTTGGGAATCACCCCTCCACTTT; v_gene: TRBV30; d_gene: TRBD1; j_gene: TRBJ1-6; abundance: .; len: 16
CDR3aa: CASSLVSSSGNTIYF; CDR3nt: TGTGCCAGCAGCTTAGTATCCTCCTCTGGAAACACCATATATTTT; v_gene: TRBV7-2; d_gene: .; j_gene: TRBJ1-3; abundance: .; len: 15
CDR3aa: CASSPSTLSYEQYF; CDR3nt: TGTGCCAGCTCACCATCGACTCTCTCCTACGAGCAGTACTTC; v_gene: TRBV18; d_gene: .; j_gene: TRBJ2-7; abundance: few; len: 14
CDR3aa: CATAGGARTEAFF; CDR3nt: TGTGCCACGGCGGGGGGGGCTCGGACTGAAGCTTTCTTT; v_gene: TRBV10-3; d_gene: .; j_gene: TRBJ1-1; abundance: .; len: 13
CDR3aa: CASSRAGTSGGEAAQYF; CDR3nt: TGTGCCAGCAGCAGAGCCGGGACTAGCGGAGGGGAGGCCGCGCAGTACTTC; v_gene: TRBV7-2; d_gene: TRBD2; j_gene: TRBJ2-7; abundance: .; len: 17
CDR3aa: CASSVTGGEKLFF; CDR3nt: TGTGCCAGCAGCGTGACAGGGGGTGAAAAACTGTTTTTT; v_gene: TRBV5-5; d_gene: TRBD1; j_gene: TRBJ1-4; abundance: .; len: 13
CDR3aa: CASSVAGSGANVLTF; CDR3nt: TGTGCCAGCAGCGTAGCGGGCTCTGGGGCCAACGTCCTGACTTTC; v_gene: TRBV9; d_gene: .; j_gene: TRBJ2-6; abundance: .; len: 15
CDR3aa: CASSRGNTEAFF; CDR3nt: TGTGCCAGCAGCCGCGGGAACACTGAAGCTTTCTTT; v_gene: TRBV6-2/TRBV6-3; d_gene: .; j_gene: TRBJ1-1; abundance: .; len: 12
CDR3aa: CASSYFTTGRQETQYF; CDR3nt: TGTGCCAGCAGTTACTTCACGACAGGAAGACAAGAGACCCAGTACTTC; v_gene: TRBV6-6; d_gene: .; j_gene: TRBJ2-5; abundance: .; len: 16
CDR3aa: CASSINRGRLSQPQHF; CDR3nt: TGTGCCAGCAGTATTAACAGGGGGCGGCTAAGTCAGCCCCAGCATTTT; v_gene: TRBV21-1; d_gene: .; j_gene: TRBJ1-5; abundance: few; len: 16
CDR3aa: CASSETGKGEAFF; CDR3nt: TGTGCCAGCAGTGAGACAGGGAAGGGTGAAGCTTTCTTT; v_gene: TRBV25-1; d_gene: TRBD1; j_gene: TRBJ1-1; abundance: .; len: 13
CDR3aa: CASSLGTSGNPFEQFF; CDR3nt: TGTGCCAGCAGCCTCGGGACTAGCGGGAACCCGTTTGAGCAGTTCTTC; v_gene: TRBV6-2/TRBV6-3; d_gene: TRBD2; j_gene: TRBJ2-1; abundance: once; len: 16
CDR3aa: CASSPSRDRAGANVLTF; CDR3nt: TGCGCCAGCAGCCCGTCCAGGGACAGGGCTGGGGCCAACGTCCTGACTTTC; v_gene: TRBV4-3; d_gene: TRBD1; j_gene: TRBJ2-6; abundance: once; len: 17
CDR3aa: CASSLDLAGNVDEQFF; CDR3nt: TGTGCCAGCAGCTTGGATCTAGCGGGGAATGTTGATGAGCAGTTCTTC; v_gene: TRBV5-6; d_gene: TRBD2; j_gene: TRBJ2-1; abundance: .; len: 16
CDR3aa: CASSYRRISYEQYF; CDR3nt: TGTGCCAGCAGTTACCGCAGGATTTCCTACGAGCAGTACTTC; v_gene: TRBV6-5; d_gene: .; j_gene: TRBJ2-7; abundance: few; len: 14
CDR3aa: CASSIRSSGVFISGNTIYF; CDR3nt: TGTGCCAGTAGCATCCGTTCCTCGGGTGTTTTTATCTCTGGAAACACCATATATTTT; v_gene: TRBV19; d_gene: .; j_gene: TRBJ1-3; abundance: .; len: 19
CDR3aa: CASSLIDGELFF; CDR3nt: TGTGCCAGCAGCTTAATAGACGGGGAGCTGTTTTTT; v_gene: TRBV7-9; d_gene: .; j_gene: TRBJ2-2; abundance: .; len: 12
CDR3aa: CSVGRQVNTGELFF; CDR3nt: TGCAGCGTTGGTAGACAGGTAAACACCGGGGAGCTGTTTTTT; v_gene: TRBV29-1; d_gene: .; j_gene: TRBJ2-2; abundance: .; len: 14
CDR3aa: CASGGYLSGNTIYF; CDR3nt: TGTGCCAGCGGGGGCTACTTGAGTGGAAACACCATATATTTT; v_gene: TRBV14; d_gene: .; j_gene: TRBJ1-3; abundance: few; len: 14
CDR3aa: CASGPTGVGEQYF; CDR3nt: TGTGCCAGCGGTCCGACAGGGGTTGGGGAGCAGTACTTC; v_gene: TRBV2; d_gene: TRBD1; j_gene: TRBJ2-7; abundance: .; len: 13
CDR3aa: CASSPNLPDFRGTIYF; CDR3nt: TGTGCCAGCTCACCTAACCTGCCAGATTTTCGGGGCACCATATATTTT; v_gene: TRBV18; d_gene: .; j_gene: TRBJ1-3; abundance: .; len: 16
CDR3aa: CASSPPTSGGTYEQYF; CDR3nt: TGTGCCAGCTCACCACCGACTAGCGGGGGTACCTACGAGCAGTACTTC; v_gene: TRBV18; d_gene: TRBD2; j_gene: TRBJ2-7; abundance: .; len: 16
CDR3aa: CASSPQGEGGYTF; CDR3nt: TGTGCCAGCAGTCCACAGGGGGAGGGCGGCTACACCTTC; v_gene: TRBV7-2; d_gene: TRBD1; j_gene: TRBJ1-2; abundance: .; len: 13
CDR3aa: CSIRDRELYEQYF; CDR3nt: TGCAGCATCCGGGACAGGGAACTTTACGAGCAGTACTTC; v_gene: TRBV29-1; d_gene: TRBD1; j_gene: TRBJ2-7; abundance: .; len: 13
CDR3aa: CASTPGTSNSGANVLTF; CDR3nt: TGTGCCAGTACCCCGGGGACTAGCAACTCTGGGGCCAACGTCCTGACTTTC; v_gene: TRBV19; d_gene: TRBD2; j_gene: TRBJ2-6; abundance: .; len: 17
CDR3aa: CASSIALPGTDTQYF; CDR3nt: TGTGCCAGTAGTATAGCTCTTCCGGGCACAGATACGCAGTATTTT; v_gene: TRBV19; d_gene: .; j_gene: TRBJ2-3; abundance: .; len: 15
CDR3aa: CASSSMDSNQPQHF; CDR3nt: TGTGCCAGCAGTTCCATGGACAGTAATCAGCCCCAGCATTTT; v_gene: TRBV6-5; d_gene: .; j_gene: TRBJ1-5; abundance: few; len: 14
CDR3aa: CASSPDRVNYGYTF; CDR3nt: TGTGCCAGCAGCCCGGACAGGGTTAACTATGGCTACACCTTC; v_gene: TRBV2; d_gene: TRBD1; j_gene: TRBJ1-2; abundance: .; len: 14
CDR3aa: CASSFLGQGAYEQYF; CDR3nt: TGTGCCAGCAGCTTTTTGGGACAGGGGGCATACGAGCAGTACTTC; v_gene: TRBV5-6; d_gene: TRBD1; j_gene: TRBJ2-7; abundance: once; len: 15
CDR3aa: CASSEIPGQPNEKLFF; CDR3nt: TGTGCCAGCAGCGAAATACCGGGACAGCCTAATGAAAAACTGTTTTTT; v_gene: TRBV9; d_gene: TRBD1; j_gene: TRBJ1-4; abundance: .; len: 16
CDR3aa: CASSYLAGPYEQYF; CDR3nt: TGTGCCAGCAGTTACCTAGCGGGGCCCTACGAGCAGTACTTC; v_gene: TRBV6-2/TRBV6-3; d_gene: TRBD2; j_gene: TRBJ2-7; abundance: .; len: 14
CDR3aa: CASSPVWEATF; CDR3nt: TGTGCCAGCAGCCCTGTTTGGGAGGCAACCTTC; v_gene: TRBV11-2; d_gene: .; j_gene: TRBJ1-2; abundance: .; len: 11
CDR3aa: CATSRRGQPQHF; CDR3nt: TGTGCCACCAGCAGAAGAGGTCAGCCCCAGCATTTT; v_gene: TRBV15; d_gene: .; j_gene: TRBJ1-5; abundance: once; len: 12
CDR3aa: CAWRLRGYTF; CDR3nt: TGTGCCTGGAGGCTGAGGGGCTACACCTTC; v_gene: TRBV30; d_gene: .; j_gene: TRBJ1-2; abundance: few; len: 10
CDR3aa: CASSVVPTTSGRWVEQFF; CDR3nt: TGTGCCAGCAGCGTGGTACCAACGACTAGCGGGAGGTGGGTAGAGCAGTTCTTC; v_gene: TRBV9; d_gene: TRBD2; j_gene: TRBJ2-1; abundance: .; len: 18
CDR3aa: CASSTAGNLAKNIQYF; CDR3nt: TGTGCCAGCAGTACGGCCGGGAACCTAGCCAAAAACATTCAGTACTTC; v_gene: TRBV6-2/TRBV6-3; d_gene: .; j_gene: TRBJ2-4; abundance: .; len: 16
CDR3aa: CASSLDITENSPLHF; CDR3nt: TGTGCCAGCAGCTTAGATATCACAGAGAATTCACCCCTCCACTTT; v_gene: TRBV11-2; d_gene: .; j_gene: TRBJ1-6; abundance: .; len: 15
CDR3aa: CASSQEQKGTDTQYF; CDR3nt: TGTGCCAGCAGCCAAGAACAGAAAGGCACAGATACGCAGTATTTT; v_gene: TRBV3-1/TRBV3-2; d_gene: .; j_gene: TRBJ2-3; abundance: .; len: 15
CDR3aa: CASSLGSLADTQYF; CDR3nt: TGCGCCAGCAGCTTGGGATCCCTAGCAGATACGCAGTATTTT; v_gene: TRBV5-1; d_gene: .; j_gene: TRBJ2-3; abundance: .; len: 14
CDR3aa: CASSMTTGSGEQYF; CDR3nt: TGTGCCAGCAGCATGACGACAGGGTCCGGGGAGCAGTACTTC; v_gene: TRBV11-3; d_gene: TRBD1; j_gene: TRBJ2-7; abundance: .; len: 14
CDR3aa: CASSPRSARLNTEAFF; CDR3nt: TGTGCCAGCAGTCCTAGATCGGCCAGATTGAACACTGAAGCTTTCTTT; v_gene: TRBV28; d_gene: .; j_gene: TRBJ1-1; abundance: .; len: 16
CDR3aa: CSQGGYTQYF; CDR3nt: TGCAGTCAAGGGGGTTATACGCAGTATTTT; v_gene: TRBV20-1; d_gene: .; j_gene: TRBJ2-3; abundance: .; len: 10
CDR3aa: CASSRDSSNQPQHF; CDR3nt: TGTGCCAGCAGCCGCGACAGCAGCAATCAGCCCCAGCATTTT; v_gene: TRBV7-9; d_gene: .; j_gene: TRBJ1-5; abundance: once; len: 14
CDR3aa: CASSPSGTPKETQYF; CDR3nt: TGTGCCAGCAGCCCGAGTGGGACACCAAAAGAGACCCAGTACTTC; v_gene: TRBV5-4; d_gene: .; j_gene: TRBJ2-5; abundance: .; len: 15
CDR3aa: CASSLTGGRYNEQFF; CDR3nt: TGTGCCAGCAGCTTAACGGGCGGGAGGTACAATGAGCAGTTCTTC; v_gene: TRBV5-6; d_gene: TRBD2; j_gene: TRBJ2-1; abundance: .; len: 15
CDR3aa: CASSRDRGLAKNIQYF; CDR3nt: TGCGCCAGCAGCAGAGACAGGGGGCTAGCCAAAAACATTCAGTACTTC; v_gene: TRBV5-1; d_gene: TRBD1; j_gene: TRBJ2-4; abundance: .; len: 16
CDR3aa: CASSLGTFSTGELFF; CDR3nt: TGTGCCAGCAGCTTGGGGACATTCAGCACCGGGGAGCTGTTTTTT; v_gene: TRBV7-3; d_gene: .; j_gene: TRBJ2-2; abundance: .; len: 15
CDR3aa: CASNPGTTYNEQFF; CDR3nt: TGCGCCAGTAATCCCGGGACTACCTACAATGAGCAGTTCTTC; v_gene: TRBV5-1; d_gene: TRBD2; j_gene: TRBJ2-1; abundance: .; len: 14
CDR3aa: CASSFGGLAGGNQETQYF; CDR3nt: TGTGCCAGCAGTTTCGGTGGTCTAGCGGGGGGAAACCAAGAGACCCAGTACTTC; v_gene: TRBV27; d_gene: TRBD2; j_gene: TRBJ2-5; abundance: .; len: 18
CDR3aa: CASSSSFLAGGPELQAGELFF; CDR3nt: TGTGCCAGCAGCTCCTCCTTTCTAGCGGGAGGGCCGGAATTGCAGGCCGGGGAGCTGTTTTTT; v_gene: TRBV7-3; d_gene: TRBD2; j_gene: TRBJ2-2; abundance: .; len: 21
CDR3aa: CASSPGQGNSPLHF; CDR3nt: TGTGCCAGCAGCCCGGGACAGGGTAATTCACCCCTCCACTTT; v_gene: TRBV28; d_gene: TRBD1; j_gene: TRBJ1-6; abundance: .; len: 14
CDR3aa: CASSLRGDDSNQPQHF; CDR3nt: TGTGCCAGCAGTTTACGGGGAGACGATAGCAATCAGCCCCAGCATTTT; v_gene: TRBV27; d_gene: .; j_gene: TRBJ1-5; abundance: .; len: 16
CDR3aa: CASSSQTGTEQYF; CDR3nt: TGCGCCAGCAGCTCCCAGACAGGGACCGAGCAGTACTTC; v_gene: TRBV4-3; d_gene: TRBD1; j_gene: TRBJ2-7; abundance: few; len: 13
CDR3aa: CASSLYNSPLHF; CDR3nt: TGTGCCAGCAGCCTCTATAATTCACCCCTCCACTTT; v_gene: TRBV7-3; d_gene: .; j_gene: TRBJ1-6; abundance: .; len: 12
CDR3aa: CASSGGQTYTEAFF; CDR3nt: TGCGCCAGCAGCGGGGGACAGACGTACACTGAAGCTTTCTTT; v_gene: TRBV5-1; d_gene: TRBD1; j_gene: TRBJ1-1; abundance: .; len: 14
CDR3aa: CASSRSSGAPYNEQFF; CDR3nt: TGTGCCAGTAGTCGTTCTAGCGGGGCGCCTTACAATGAGCAGTTCTTC; v_gene: TRBV19; d_gene: TRBD2; j_gene: TRBJ2-1; abundance: .; len: 16